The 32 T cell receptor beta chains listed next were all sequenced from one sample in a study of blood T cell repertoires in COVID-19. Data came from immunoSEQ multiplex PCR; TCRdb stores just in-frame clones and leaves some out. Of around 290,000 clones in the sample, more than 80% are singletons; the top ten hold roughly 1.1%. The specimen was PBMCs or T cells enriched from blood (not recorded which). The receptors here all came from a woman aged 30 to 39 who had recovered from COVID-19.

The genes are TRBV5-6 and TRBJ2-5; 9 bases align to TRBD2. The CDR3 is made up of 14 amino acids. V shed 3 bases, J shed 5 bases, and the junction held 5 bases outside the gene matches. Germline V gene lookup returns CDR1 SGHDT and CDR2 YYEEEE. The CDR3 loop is CASSWFAGGETQYF. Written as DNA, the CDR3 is TGTGCCAGCAGCTGGTTCGCGGGAGGGGAGACCCAGTACTTC.

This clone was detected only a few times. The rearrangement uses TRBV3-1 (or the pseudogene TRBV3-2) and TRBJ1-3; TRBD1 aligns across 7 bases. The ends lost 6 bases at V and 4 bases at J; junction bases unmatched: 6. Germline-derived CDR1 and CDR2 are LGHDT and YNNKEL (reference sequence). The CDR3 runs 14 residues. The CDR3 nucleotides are TGTGCCAGCAGGTCGACAGGGCTAGGAAACACCATATATTTT. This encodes CASRSTGLGNTIYF.

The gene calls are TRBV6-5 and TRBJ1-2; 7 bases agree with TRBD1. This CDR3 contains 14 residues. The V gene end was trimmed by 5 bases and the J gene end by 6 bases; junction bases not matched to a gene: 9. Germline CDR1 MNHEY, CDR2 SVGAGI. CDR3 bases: TGTGCCAGCAGTCAGACAGGGAGTTCTCATGGCTACACCTTC. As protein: CASSQTGSSHGYTF.

DNA of the CDR3: TGTGCCAGCAGCGGATTAGCGGGAGTTCCGTTCTTC. Protein: CASSGLAGVPFF. The chain employs TRBV9 and TRBJ2-1; TRBD2 matches at 9 bases. V gave up 3 bases and J gave up 15 bases; unmatched junction bases: 7. The CDR3 is made up of 12 amino acids. In germline, CDR1 is SGDLS, CDR2 YYNGEE.

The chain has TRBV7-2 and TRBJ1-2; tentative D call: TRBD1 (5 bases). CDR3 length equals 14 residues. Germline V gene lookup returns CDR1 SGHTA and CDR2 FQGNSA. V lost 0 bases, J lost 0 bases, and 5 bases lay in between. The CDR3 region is CASSLAQANYGYTF. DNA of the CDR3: TGTGCCAGCAGCTTAGCACAGGCTAACTATGGCTACACCTTC.

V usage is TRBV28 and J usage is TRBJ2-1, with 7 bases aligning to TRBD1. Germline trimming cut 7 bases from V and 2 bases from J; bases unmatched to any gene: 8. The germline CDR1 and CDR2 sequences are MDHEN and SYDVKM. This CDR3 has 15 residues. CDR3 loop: CASTRPGQTYNEQFF. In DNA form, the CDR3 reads TGTGCCAGCACACGACCGGGACAGACCTACAATGAGCAGTTCTTC.

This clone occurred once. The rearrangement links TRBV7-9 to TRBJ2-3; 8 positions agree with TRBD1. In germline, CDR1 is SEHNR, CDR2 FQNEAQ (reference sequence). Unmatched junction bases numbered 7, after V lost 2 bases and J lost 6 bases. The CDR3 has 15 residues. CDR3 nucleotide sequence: TGTGCCAGCAGCTTATCTACAGGGGGGTTGGATACGCAGTATTTT. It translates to CASSLSTGGLDTQYF.

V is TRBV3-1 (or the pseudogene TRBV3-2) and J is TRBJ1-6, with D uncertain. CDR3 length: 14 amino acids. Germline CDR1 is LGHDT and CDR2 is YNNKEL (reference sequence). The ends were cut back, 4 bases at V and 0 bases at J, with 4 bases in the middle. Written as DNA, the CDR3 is TGTGCCAGCAGCCCGAGCTCCTATAATTCACCCCTCCACTTT. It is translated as CASSPSSYNSPLHF.

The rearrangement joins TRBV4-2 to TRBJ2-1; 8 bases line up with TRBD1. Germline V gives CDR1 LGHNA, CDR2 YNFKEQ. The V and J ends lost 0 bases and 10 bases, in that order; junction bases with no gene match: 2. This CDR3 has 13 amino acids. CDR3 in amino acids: CASSQDRGREQFF. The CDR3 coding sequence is TGTGCCAGCAGCCAAGACAGGGGGCGAGAGCAGTTCTTC.

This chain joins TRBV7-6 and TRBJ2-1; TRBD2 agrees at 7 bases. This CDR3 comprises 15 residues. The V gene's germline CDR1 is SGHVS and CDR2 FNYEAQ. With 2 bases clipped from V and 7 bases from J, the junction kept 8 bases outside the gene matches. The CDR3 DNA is TGTGCCAGCAGCTTAAACGCACTAGCGAATAATGAGCAGTTCTTC. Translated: CASSLNALANNEQFF.

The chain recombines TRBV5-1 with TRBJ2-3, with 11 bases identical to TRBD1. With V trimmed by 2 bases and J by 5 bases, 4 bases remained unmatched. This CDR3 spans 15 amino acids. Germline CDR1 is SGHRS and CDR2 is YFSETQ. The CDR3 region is CASSFGQGAGDTQYF. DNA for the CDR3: TGCGCCAGCAGCTTTGGACAGGGGGCCGGAGATACGCAGTATTTT.

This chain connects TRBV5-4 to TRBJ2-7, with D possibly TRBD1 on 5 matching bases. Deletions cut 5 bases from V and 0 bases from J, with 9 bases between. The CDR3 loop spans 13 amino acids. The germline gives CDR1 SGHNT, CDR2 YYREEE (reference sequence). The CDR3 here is CASRTDNSYEQYF. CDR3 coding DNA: TGTGCCAGCAGAACGGACAACTCCTACGAGCAGTACTTC.

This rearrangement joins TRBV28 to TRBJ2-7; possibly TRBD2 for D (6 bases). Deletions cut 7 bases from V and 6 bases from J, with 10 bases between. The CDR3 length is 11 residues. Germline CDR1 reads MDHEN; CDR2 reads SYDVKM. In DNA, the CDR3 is TGTGCCAGCACGGGGGTCGGCGAGCAGTACTTC. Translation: CASTGVGEQYF.

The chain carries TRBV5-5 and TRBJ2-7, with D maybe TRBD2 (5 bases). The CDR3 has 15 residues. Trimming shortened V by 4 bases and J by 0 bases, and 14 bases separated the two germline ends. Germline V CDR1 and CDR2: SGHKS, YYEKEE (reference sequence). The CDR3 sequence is CASSRVSEDSYEQYF. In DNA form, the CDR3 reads TGTGCCAGCAGCCGAGTCTCGGAGGACTCCTACGAGCAGTACTTC.

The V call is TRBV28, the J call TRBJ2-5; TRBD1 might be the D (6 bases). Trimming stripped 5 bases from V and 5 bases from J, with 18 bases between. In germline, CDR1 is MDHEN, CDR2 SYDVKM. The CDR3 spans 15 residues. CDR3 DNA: TGTGCCAGCAGTCGAACCGTCAGGGGCCGGGAGACCCAGTACTTC. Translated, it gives CASSRTVRGRETQYF. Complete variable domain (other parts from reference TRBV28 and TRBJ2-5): DVKVTQSSRYLVKRTGEKVFLECVQDMDHENMFWYRQDPGLGLRLIYFSYDVKMKEKGDIPEGYSVSREKKERFSLILESASTNQTSMYLCASSRTVRGRETQYFGPGTRLLVL.

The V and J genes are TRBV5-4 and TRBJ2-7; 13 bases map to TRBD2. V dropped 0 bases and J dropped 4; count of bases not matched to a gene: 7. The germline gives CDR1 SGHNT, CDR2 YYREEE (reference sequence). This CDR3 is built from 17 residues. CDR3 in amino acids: CASSLGTSGSGGYEQYF. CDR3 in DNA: TGTGCCAGCAGCTTGGGGACTAGCGGGAGCGGTGGGTACGAGCAGTACTTC.

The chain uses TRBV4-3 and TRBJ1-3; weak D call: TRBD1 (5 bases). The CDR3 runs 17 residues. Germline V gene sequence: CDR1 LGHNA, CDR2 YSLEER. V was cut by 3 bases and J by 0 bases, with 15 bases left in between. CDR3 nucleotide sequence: TGCGCCAGCAGCCATTCACTTACAGGCCCCTCTGGAAACACCATATATTTT. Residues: CASSHSLTGPSGNTIYF.

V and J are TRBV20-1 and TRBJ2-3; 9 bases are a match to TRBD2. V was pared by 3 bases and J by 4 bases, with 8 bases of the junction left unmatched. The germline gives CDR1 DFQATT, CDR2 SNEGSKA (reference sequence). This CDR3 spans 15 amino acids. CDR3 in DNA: TGCAGTGCTAGTATAGCTAGCGGGACGTCAGATACGCAGTATTTT. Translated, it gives CSASIASGTSDTQYF.

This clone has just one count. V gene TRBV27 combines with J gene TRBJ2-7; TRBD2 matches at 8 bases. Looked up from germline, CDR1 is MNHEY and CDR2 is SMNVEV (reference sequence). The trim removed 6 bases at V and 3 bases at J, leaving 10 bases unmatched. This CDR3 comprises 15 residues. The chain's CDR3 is CASSPLSGEIYEQYF. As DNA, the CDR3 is TGTGCCAGCAGCCCGCTTAGCGGGGAAATCTACGAGCAGTACTTC.

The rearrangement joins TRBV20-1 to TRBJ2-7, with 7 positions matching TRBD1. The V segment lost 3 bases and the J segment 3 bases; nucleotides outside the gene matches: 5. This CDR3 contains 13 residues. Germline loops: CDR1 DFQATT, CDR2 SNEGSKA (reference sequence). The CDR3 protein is CSASKGAIYEQYF. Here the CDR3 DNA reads TGCAGTGCTAGTAAGGGGGCGATCTACGAGCAGTACTTC.

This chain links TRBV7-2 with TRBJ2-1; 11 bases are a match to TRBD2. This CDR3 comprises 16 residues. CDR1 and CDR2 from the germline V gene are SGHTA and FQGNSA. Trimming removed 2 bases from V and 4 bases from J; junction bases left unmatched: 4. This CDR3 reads CASSLSGTSGYNEQFF. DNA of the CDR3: TGTGCCAGCAGCTTAAGCGGGACTAGCGGATACAATGAGCAGTTCTTC.

The CDR3 region is CAWEPAGRRGNQPQHF. In nucleotides, the CDR3 is TGTGCCTGGGAGCCAGCGGGACGGCGAGGCAATCAGCCCCAGCATTTT. This chain connects TRBV30 to TRBJ1-5; possibly TRBD1 for D (5 bases). Trimming removed 5 bases at V and 2 bases at J, with 19 bases between. This CDR3 is 16 amino acids long. Germline V gene sequence: CDR1 GTSNPN, CDR2 SVGIG (reference sequence).

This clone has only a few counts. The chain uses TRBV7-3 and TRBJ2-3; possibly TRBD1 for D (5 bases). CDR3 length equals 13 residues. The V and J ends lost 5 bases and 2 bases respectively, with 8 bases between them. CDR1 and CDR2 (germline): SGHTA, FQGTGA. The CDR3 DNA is TGTGCCAGCAGCCAGGGTTTCACAGATACGCAGTATTTT. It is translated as CASSQGFTDTQYF. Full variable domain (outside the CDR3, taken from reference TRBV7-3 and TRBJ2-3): GAGVSQTPSNKVTEKGKYVELRCDPISGHTALYWYRQSLGQGPEFLIYFQGTGAADDSGLPNDRFFAVRPEGSVSTLKIQRTERGDSAVYLCASSQGFTDTQYFGPGTRLTVL.

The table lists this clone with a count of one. This chain's CDR3 is CASSRVIHGGEKLFF. The CDR3 DNA sequence: TGTGCCAGCAGCCGAGTAATTCACGGAGGAGAAAAACTGTTTTTT. This chain connects TRBV6-5 to TRBJ1-4; D is uncertain. Germline V lookup: CDR1 MNHEY, CDR2 SVGAGI. V was trimmed by 6 bases and J by 8 bases, leaving 19 bases between them. The CDR3 sequence is 15 residues long.

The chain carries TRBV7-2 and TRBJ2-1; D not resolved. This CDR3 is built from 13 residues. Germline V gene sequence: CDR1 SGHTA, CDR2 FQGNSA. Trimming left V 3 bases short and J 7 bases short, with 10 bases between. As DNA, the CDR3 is TGTGCCAGCAGCTTTTTCGTGACTAATGAGCAGTTCTTC. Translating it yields CASSFFVTNEQFF.

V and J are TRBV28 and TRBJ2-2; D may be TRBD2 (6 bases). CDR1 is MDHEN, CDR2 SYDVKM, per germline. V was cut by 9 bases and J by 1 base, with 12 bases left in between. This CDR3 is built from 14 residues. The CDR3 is CASEWRGNTGELFF. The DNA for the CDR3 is TGTGCCAGTGAGTGGAGGGGGAACACCGGGGAGCTGTTTTTT.

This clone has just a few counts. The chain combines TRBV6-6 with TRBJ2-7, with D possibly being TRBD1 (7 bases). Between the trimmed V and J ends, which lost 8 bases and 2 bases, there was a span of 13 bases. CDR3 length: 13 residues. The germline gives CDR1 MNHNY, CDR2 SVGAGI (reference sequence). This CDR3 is CASGQAGPYEQYF. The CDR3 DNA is TGTGCCAGCGGACAGGCGGGACCCTACGAGCAGTACTTC.

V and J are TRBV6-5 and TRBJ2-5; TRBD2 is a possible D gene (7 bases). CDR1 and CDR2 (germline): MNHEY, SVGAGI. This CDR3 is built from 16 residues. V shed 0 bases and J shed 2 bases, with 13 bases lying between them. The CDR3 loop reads CASSYSWGGRQETQYF. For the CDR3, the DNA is TGTGCCAGCAGTTACTCTTGGGGGGGCCGGCAAGAGACCCAGTACTTC.

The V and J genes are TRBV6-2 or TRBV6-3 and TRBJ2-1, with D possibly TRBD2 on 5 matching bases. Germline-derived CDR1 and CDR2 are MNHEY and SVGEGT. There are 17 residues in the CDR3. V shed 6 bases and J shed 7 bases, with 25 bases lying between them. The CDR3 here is CASSLLRDPPLQNEQFF. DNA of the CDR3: TGTGCCAGCAGCCTTCTCCGGGATCCGCCCCTACAGAATGAGCAGTTCTTC.

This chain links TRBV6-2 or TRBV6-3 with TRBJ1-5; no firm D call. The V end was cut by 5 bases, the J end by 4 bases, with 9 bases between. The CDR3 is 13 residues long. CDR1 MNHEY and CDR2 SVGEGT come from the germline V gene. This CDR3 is CASSDWRNQPQHF. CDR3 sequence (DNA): TGTGCCAGCAGTGACTGGAGGAATCAGCCCCAGCATTTT.

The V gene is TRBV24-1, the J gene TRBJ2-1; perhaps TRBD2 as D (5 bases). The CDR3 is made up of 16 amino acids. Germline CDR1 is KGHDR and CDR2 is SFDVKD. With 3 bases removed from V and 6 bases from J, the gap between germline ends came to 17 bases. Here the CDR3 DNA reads TGTGCCACCAGTGATCCAAGACGCCTGAGCGGCAATGAGCAGTTCTTC. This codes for CATSDPRRLSGNEQFF.

CDR3 DNA sequence: TGTGCCAGCAGCCTCGGGGGAGCGGGTCGCAATCAGCCCCAGCATTTT. This codes for CASSLGGAGRNQPQHF. The chain employs TRBV5-6 and TRBJ1-5, with D possibly TRBD1 on 5 matching bases. Germline-derived CDR1 and CDR2 are SGHDT and YYEEEE. Between the trimmed V and J ends, which lost 4 bases and 2 bases, there was a span of 16 bases. The CDR3 length is 16 residues.